This T cell receptor (beta chain) was profiled in a study of cytomegalovirus exposure and HLA in healthy donors. 60 Vbeta and 13 Jbeta primers were used in PCR. This table comes from immunoSEQ multiplex PCR, and its TCRdb copy is limited to in-frame clones, with some not included. The table records under 250,000 clones, roughly 78% of them present only once. Germline CDR1 and CDR2: SGDLS and YYNGEE. Between the trimmed V and J ends, which lost 0 bases and 2 bases, there was a span of 11 bases. The CDR3 spans 15 residues. The chain combines TRBV9 with TRBJ1-2, with D unclear. Sequenced input: PBMCs. The clonotype comes from a boy younger than 18 in good health and CMV-seronegative. The chain's CDR3 is CASSVGGQANYGYTF. The CDR3 DNA reads TGTGCCAGCAGCGTAGGTGGGCAGGCCAACTATGGCTACACCTTC.